This TCR beta chain was sequenced in a study of blood T cell repertoires in COVID-19. As for the study in general: Samples representing acute and convalescent COVID-19 were sourced from the United States, Italy and Spain. Sample material is recorded as cDNA or gDNA derived from T cells, B-cell-depleted T cells, or PBMCs.

Trimming stripped 8 bases from V and 8 bases from J, with 16 bases between. CDR3 length: 14 residues. The germline V gene encodes CDR1 MNHEY and CDR2 SVGAGI. Some clones are missing from TCRdb's copy, which holds only in-frame ones; the method was immunoSEQ multiplex PCR. The sample includes roughly 90,000 clones, about 88% of them seen just once. What was sequenced was peripheral blood. The gene calls are TRBV6-5 and TRBJ1-6, with D possibly TRBD1 on 6 matching bases. This clonotype originated in a man between 40 and 49 years old with acute or convalescent COVID-19. The DNA of the CDR3 is TGTGCCAGCGGATTAGGGGGGGCGGATTCACCCCTCCACTTT. This encodes CASGLGGADSPLHF.